This T cell receptor (beta chain) came from a study of blood T cell repertoires in COVID-19. Clones were sequenced by immunoSEQ multiplex PCR, and TCRdb holds only the in-frame ones, with some missing. The data hold around 260,000 clones, with about 88% observed a single time. Germline V lookup: CDR1 MNHEY, CDR2 SVGAGI. The V end was cut by 5 bases, the J end by 0 bases, with 10 bases between. CDR3 length: 14 residues. Sequencing used PBMCs or T cells enriched from blood (not recorded which). The sequence was obtained from a man aged 25-40 years with acute COVID-19. This chain links TRBV6-5 with TRBJ1-1; D not resolved. The CDR3 spells CASSRRPVNTEAFF. Here the CDR3 DNA reads TGTGCCAGCAGTAGGAGGCCAGTGAACACTGAAGCTTTCTTT.